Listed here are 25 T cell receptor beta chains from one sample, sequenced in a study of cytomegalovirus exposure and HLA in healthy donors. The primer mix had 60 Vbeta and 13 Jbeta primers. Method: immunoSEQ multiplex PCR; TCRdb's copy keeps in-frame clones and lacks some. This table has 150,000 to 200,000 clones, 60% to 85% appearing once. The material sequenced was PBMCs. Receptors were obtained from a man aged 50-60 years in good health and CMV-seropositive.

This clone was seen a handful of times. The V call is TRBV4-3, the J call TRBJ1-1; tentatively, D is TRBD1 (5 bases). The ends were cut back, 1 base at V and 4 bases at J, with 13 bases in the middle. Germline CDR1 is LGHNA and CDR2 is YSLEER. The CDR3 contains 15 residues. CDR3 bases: TGCGCCAGCAGCCAAGTAGGCCAGGGCCTCACTGAAGCTTTCTTT. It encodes CASSQVGQGLTEAFF.

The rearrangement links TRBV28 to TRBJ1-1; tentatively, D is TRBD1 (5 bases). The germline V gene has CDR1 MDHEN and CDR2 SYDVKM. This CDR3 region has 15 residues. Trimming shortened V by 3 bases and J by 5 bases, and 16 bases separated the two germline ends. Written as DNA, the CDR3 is TGTGCCAGCAGTTTTTTGGACCGAAAGGGGACTGAAGCTTTCTTT. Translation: CASSFLDRKGTEAFF.

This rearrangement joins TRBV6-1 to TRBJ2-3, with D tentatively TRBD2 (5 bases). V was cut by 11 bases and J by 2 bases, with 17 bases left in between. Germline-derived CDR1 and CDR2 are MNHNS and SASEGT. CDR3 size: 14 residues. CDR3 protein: CAATTGIITDTQYF. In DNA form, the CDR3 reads TGTGCCGCCACAACCGGGATAATCACAGATACGCAGTATTTT.

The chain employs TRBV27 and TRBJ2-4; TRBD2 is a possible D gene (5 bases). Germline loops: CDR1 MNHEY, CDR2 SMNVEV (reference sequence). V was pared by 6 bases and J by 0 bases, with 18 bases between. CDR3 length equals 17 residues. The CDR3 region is CASSTISGILAKNIQYF. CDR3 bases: TGTGCCAGCAGCACAATCAGCGGCATACTAGCCAAAAACATTCAGTACTTC.

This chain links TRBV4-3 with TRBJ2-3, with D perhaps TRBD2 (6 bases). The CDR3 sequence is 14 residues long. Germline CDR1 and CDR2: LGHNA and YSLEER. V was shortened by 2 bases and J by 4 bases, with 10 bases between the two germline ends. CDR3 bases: TGCGCCAGCAGCCAACGGCGGGGCGCAGATACGCAGTATTTT. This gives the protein CASSQRRGADTQYF.

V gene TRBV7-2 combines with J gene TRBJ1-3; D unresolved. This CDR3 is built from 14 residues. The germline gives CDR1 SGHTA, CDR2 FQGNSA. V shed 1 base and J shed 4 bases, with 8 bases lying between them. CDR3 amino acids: CASSLGRAGNTIYF. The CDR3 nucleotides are TGTGCCAGCAGCTTAGGGCGGGCAGGAAACACCATATATTTT.

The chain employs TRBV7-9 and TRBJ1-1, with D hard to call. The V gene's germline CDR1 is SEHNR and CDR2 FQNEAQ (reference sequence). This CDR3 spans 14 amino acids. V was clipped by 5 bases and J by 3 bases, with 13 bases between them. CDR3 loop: CASSIRTVYTEAFF. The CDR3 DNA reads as TGTGCCAGCAGCATCCGAACAGTTTACACTGAAGCTTTCTTT.

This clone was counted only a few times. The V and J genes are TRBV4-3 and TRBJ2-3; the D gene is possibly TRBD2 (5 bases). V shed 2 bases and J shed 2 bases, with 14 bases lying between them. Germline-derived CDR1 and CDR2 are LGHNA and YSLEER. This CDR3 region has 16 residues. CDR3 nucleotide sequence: TGCGCCAGCAGCCAAACGACCCGAGGGCCCACAGATACGCAGTATTTT. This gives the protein CASSQTTRGPTDTQYF.

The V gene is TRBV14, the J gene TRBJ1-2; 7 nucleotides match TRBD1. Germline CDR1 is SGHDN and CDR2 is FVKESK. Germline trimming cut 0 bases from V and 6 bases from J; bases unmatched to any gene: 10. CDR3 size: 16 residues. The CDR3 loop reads CASSQDSTGWKHGYTF. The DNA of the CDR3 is TGTGCCAGCAGCCAAGATTCGACAGGGTGGAAACATGGCTACACCTTC. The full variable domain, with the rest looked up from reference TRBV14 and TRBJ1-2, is EAGVTQFPSHSVIEKGQTVTLRCDPISGHDNLYWYRRVMGKEIKFLLHFVKESKQDESGMPNNRFLAERTGGTYSTLKVQPAELEDSGVYFCASSQDSTGWKHGYTFGSGTRLTVV.

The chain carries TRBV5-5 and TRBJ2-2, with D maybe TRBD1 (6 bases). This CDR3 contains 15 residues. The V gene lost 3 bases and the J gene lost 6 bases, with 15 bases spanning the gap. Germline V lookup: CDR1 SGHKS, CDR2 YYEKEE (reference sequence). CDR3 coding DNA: TGTGCCAGCAGCTCCCTGTTACAGGGTCCCGGGGAGCTGTTTTTT. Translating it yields CASSSLLQGPGELFF.

CDR3 in DNA: TGTGCCAGTAGTACGGGACAGGGGGCCTACGAGCAGTACTTC. Translating it yields CASSTGQGAYEQYF. The V gene is TRBV19, the J gene TRBJ2-7; TRBD1 aligns across 11 bases. Germline trimming cut 4 bases from V and 2 bases from J; bases unmatched to any gene: 1. Germline CDR1 reads LNHDA; CDR2 reads SQIVND (reference sequence). CDR3 length: 14 residues.

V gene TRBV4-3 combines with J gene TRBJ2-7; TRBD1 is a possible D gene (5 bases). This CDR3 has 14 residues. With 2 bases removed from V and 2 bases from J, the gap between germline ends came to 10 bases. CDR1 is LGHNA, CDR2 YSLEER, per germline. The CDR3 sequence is CASSQTTVAYEQYF. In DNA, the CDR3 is TGCGCCAGCAGCCAAACGACAGTAGCCTACGAGCAGTACTTC.

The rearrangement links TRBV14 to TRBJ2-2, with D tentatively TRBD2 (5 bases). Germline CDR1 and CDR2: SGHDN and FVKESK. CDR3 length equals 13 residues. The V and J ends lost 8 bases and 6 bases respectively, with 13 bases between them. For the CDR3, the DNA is TGTGCCAGCCGGGAACAAACGCCCGGGGAGCTGTTTTTT. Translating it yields CASREQTPGELFF.

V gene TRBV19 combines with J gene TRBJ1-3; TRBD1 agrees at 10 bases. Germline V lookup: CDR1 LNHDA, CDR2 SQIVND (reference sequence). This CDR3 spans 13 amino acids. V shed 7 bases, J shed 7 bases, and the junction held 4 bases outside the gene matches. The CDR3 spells CASTRTGGNTIYF. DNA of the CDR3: TGTGCCAGTACCCGGACAGGGGGGAACACCATATATTTT.

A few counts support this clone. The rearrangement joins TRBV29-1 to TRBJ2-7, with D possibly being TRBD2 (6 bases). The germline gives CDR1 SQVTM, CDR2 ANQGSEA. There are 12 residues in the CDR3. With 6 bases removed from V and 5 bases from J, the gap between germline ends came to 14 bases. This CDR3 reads CSVRVGGHEQYF. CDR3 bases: TGCAGCGTGCGGGTCGGGGGTCACGAGCAGTACTTC.

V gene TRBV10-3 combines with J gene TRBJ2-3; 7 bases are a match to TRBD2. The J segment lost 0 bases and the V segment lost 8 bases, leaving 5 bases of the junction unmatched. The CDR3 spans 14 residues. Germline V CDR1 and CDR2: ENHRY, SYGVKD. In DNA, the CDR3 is TGTGCCATCCGGCTCGGGGGGAGCACAGATACGCAGTATTTT. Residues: CAIRLGGSTDTQYF.

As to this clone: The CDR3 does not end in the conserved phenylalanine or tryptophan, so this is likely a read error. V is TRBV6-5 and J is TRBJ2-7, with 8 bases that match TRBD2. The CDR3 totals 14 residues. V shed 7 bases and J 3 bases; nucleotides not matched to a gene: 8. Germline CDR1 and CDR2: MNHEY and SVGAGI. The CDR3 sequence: CASTERGGVYEQYL. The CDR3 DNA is TGTGCCAGCACAGAACGGGGGGGCGTCTACGAGCAGTACCTC.

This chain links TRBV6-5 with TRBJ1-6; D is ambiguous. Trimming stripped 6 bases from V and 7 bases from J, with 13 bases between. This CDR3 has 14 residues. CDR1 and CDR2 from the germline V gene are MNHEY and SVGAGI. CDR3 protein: CASSGLGRNSPLHF. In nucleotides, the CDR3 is TGTGCCAGCAGCGGCCTGGGGAGAAATTCACCCCTCCACTTT.

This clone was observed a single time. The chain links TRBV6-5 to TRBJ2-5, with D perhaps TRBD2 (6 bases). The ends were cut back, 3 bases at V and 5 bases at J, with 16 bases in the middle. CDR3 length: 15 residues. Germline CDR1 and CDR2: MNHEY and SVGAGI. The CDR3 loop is CASSYLGGPVETQYF. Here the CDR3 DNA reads TGTGCCAGCAGTTATCTAGGAGGGCCCGTGGAGACCCAGTACTTC.

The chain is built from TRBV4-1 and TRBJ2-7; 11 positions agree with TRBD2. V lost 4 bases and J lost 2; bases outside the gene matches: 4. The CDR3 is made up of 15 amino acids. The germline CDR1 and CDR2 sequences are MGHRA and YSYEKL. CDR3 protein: CASSRLAGGTYEQYF. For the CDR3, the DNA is TGCGCCAGCAGCCGCCTAGCGGGGGGTACCTACGAGCAGTACTTC.

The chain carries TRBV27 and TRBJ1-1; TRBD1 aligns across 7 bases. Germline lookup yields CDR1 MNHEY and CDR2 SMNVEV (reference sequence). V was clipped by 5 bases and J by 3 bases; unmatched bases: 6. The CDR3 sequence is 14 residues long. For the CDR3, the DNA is TGTGCCAGCAGTCGGTACAGGGGTCACACTGAAGCTTTCTTT. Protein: CASSRYRGHTEAFF.

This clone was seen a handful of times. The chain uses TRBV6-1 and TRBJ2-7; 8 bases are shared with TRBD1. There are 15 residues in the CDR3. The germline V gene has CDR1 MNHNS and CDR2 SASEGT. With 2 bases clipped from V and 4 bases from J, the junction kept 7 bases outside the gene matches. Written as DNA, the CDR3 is TGTGCCAGCAGTGAACAGGGGGCGAGAATATACGAGCAGTACTTC. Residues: CASSEQGARIYEQYF.

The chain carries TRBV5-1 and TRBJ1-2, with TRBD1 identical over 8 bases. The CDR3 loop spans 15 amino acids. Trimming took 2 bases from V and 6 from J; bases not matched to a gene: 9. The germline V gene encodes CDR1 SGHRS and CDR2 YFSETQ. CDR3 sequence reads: CASSLGTGPLHGYTF. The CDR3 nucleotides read TGCGCCAGCAGCTTAGGGACAGGTCCTTTGCATGGCTACACCTTC. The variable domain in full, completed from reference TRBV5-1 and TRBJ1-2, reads KAGVTQTPRYLIKTRGQQVTLSCSPISGHRSVSWYQQTPGQGLQFLFEYFSETQRNKGNFPGRFSGRQFSNSRSEMNVSTLELGDSALYLCASSLGTGPLHGYTFGSGTRLTVV.

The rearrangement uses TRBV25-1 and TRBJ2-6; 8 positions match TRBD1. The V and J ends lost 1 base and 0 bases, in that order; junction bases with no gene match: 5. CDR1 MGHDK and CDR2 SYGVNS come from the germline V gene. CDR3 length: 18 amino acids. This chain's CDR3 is CASSEFGTGISGANVLTF. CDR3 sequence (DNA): TGTGCCAGCAGTGAATTTGGGACAGGTATCTCTGGGGCCAACGTCCTGACTTTC.

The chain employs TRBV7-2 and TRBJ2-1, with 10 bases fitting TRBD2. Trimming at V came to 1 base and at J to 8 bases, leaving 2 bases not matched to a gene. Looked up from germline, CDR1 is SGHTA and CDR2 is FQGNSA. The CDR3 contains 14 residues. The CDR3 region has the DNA TGTGCCAGCAGCTTAGAGCGGGGGGGCGATGAGCAGTTCTTC. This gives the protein CASSLERGGDEQFF.